This T cell receptor beta chain was identified during a study of T cells after posttransplantation cyclophosphamide. Method: immunoSEQ multiplex PCR; TCRdb's copy keeps in-frame clones and lacks some. The sample has some 5,000 clones, none seen only once; the top ten hold around 25%. Regarding the study as a whole: Later blood repertoires were often dominated by clones from the donor CD8+ memory compartment. Skin or GI-infiltrating T cells shared few TRB sequences with blood.

Germline CDR1 MNHEY, CDR2 SMNVEV (reference sequence). Trimming took off 2 bases at V and 4 bases at J, with 17 bases between the two ends. The CDR3 spans 16 residues. This clone was recorded many times. Its antigen is undetermined. Treatment was busulfan-fludarabine conditioning, a marrow graft, and cyclophosphamide on days +3 and +4. The material was PBMCs, obtained after allogeneic stem cell transplant with posttransplant cyclophosphamide. The source is a male patient between 60 and 69 years old who received an allogeneic stem cell transplant from a related donor, was CMV-positive, and had no GVHD. Some T cells may arise from the graft donor. This rearrangement joins TRBV27 to TRBJ1-2; D remains unclear. CDR3 sequence (DNA): TGTGCCAGCAGTTTAAGGCCCCTTGGGCAGATCTATGGCTACACCTTC. Its protein product is CASSLRPLGQIYGYTF.